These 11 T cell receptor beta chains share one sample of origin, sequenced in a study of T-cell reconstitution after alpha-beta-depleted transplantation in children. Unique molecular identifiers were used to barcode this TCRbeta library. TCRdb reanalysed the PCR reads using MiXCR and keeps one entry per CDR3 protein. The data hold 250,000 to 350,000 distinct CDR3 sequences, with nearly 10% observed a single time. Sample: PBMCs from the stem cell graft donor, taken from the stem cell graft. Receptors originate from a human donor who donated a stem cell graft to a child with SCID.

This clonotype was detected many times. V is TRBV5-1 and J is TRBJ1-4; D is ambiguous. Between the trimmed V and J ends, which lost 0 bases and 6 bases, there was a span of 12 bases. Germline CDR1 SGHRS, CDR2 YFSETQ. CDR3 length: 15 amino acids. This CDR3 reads CASSLAGRADEKLFF. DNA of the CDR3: TGCGCCAGCAGCTTGGCGGGTCGGGCAGATGAAAAACTGTTTTTT.

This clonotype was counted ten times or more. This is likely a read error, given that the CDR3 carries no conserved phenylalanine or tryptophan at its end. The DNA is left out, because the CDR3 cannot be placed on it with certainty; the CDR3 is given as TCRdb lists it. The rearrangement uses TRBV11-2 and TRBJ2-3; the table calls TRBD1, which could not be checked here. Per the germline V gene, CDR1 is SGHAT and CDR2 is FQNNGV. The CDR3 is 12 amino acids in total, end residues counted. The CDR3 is CASSPDGTGLSI.

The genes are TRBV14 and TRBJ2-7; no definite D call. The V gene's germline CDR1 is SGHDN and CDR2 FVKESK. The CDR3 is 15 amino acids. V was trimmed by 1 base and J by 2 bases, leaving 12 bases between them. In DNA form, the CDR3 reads TGTGCCAGCAGCCAAGTAACAGCTAGACCCTACGAGCAGTACTTC. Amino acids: CASSQVTARPYEQYF. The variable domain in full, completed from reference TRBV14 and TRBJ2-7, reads EAGVTQFPSHSVIEKGQTVTLRCDPISGHDNLYWYRRVMGKEIKFLLHFVKESKQDESGMPNNRFLAERTGGTYSTLKVQPAELEDSGVYFCASSQVTARPYEQYFGPGTRLTVT.

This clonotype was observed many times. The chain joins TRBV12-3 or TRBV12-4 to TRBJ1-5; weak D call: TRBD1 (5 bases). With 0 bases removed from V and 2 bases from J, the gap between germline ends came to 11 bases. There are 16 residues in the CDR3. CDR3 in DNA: TGTGCCAGCAGTTTAGCCCCGACGGGGGGCAATCAGCCCCAGCATTTT. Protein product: CASSLAPTGGNQPQHF.

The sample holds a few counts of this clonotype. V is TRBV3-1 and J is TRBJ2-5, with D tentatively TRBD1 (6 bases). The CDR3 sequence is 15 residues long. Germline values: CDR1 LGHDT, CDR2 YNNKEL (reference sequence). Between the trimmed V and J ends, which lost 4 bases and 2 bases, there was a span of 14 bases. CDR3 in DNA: TGTGCCAGCAGCCGAGGACAGCTACTACAAGAGACCCAGTACTTC. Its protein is CASSRGQLLQETQYF.

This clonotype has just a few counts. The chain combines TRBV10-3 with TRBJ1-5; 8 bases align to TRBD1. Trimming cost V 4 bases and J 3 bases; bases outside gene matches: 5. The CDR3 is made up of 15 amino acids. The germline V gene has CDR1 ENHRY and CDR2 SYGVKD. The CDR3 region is CAISAGTGDNQPQHF. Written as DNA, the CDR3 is TGTGCCATCAGTGCTGGGACAGGAGACAATCAGCCCCAGCATTTT.

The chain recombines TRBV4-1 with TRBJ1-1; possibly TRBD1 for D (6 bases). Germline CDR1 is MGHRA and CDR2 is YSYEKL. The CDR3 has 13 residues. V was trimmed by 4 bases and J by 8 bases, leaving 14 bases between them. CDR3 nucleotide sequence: TGCGCCAGCAGCCTCCAGGGGACCCAAGAAGCTTTCTTT. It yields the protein CASSLQGTQEAFF.

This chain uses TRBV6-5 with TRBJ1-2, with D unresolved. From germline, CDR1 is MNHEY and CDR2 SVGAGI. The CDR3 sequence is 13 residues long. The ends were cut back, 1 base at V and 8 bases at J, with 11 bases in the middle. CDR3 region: CASSYLKHNGYTF. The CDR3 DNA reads TGTGCCAGCAGTTACTTAAAACACAACGGCTACACCTTC.

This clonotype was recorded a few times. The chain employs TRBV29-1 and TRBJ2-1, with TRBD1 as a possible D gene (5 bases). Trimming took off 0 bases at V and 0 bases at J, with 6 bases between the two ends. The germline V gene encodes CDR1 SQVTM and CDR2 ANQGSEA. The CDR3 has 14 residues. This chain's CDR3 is CSVEETVSYNEQFF. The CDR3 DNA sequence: TGCAGCGTTGAAGAGACAGTCTCCTACAATGAGCAGTTCTTC.

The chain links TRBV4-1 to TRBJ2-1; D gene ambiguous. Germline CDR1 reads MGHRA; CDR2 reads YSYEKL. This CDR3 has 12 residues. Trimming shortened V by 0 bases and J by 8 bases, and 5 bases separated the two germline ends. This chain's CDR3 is CASSQEFHEQFF. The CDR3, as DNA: TGCGCCAGCAGCCAAGAATTCCATGAGCAGTTCTTC.

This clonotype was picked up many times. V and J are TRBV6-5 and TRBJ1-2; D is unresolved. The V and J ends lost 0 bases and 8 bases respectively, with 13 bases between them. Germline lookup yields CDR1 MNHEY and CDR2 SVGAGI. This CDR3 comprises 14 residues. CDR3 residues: CASSYSSPSLGYTF. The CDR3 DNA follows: TGTGCCAGCAGTTACTCTAGTCCCTCCCTCGGCTACACCTTC.